This T cell receptor beta chain comes out of a study of T cell responses to AZD1222 COVID-19 vaccine. TCRdb's copy holds only in-frame clones and misses some; the assay was immunoSEQ multiplex PCR. The sample contains 100,000 to 150,000 clones, 91% of which appear only once. This CDR3 contains 16 residues. J gave up 4 bases and V 4 bases, and 9 bases lay outside the gene matches. Germline V gene lookup returns CDR1 SGHAT and CDR2 FQNNGV. This clonotype originated in an adult who received the AZD1222 COVID-19 vaccine. The chain uses TRBV11-2 and TRBJ2-5; 10 nucleotides align to TRBD1. This specimen consisted of peripheral blood, obtained 28 days after the second AZD1222 dose. The CDR3 loop is CASSSRRQGAGETQYF. CDR3 bases: TGTGCCAGCAGCTCACGGCGACAGGGGGCTGGAGAGACCCAGTACTTC. The full variable domain, with the rest looked up from reference TRBV11-2 and TRBJ2-5, is EAGVAQSPRYKIIEKRQSVAFWCNPISGHATLYWYQQILGQGPKLLIQFQNNGVVDDSQLPKDRFSAERLKGVDSTLKIQPAKLEDSAVYLCASSSRRQGAGETQYFGPGTRLLVL.